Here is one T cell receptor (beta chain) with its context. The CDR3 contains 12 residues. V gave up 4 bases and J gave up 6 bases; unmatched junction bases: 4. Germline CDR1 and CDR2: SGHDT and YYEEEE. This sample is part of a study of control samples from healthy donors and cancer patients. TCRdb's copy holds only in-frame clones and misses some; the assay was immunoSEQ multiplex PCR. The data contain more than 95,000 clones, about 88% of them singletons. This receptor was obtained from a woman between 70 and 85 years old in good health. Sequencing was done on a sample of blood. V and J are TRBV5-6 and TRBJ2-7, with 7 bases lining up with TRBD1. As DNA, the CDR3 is TGTGCCAGCAGCCCCGCAGGGGGCGAGCAGTACTTC. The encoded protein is CASSPAGGEQYF.